This T cell receptor beta chain came from a study of cytomegalovirus exposure and HLA in healthy donors. PCR used 60 Vbeta primers and 13 Jbeta primers. Produced via immunoSEQ multiplex PCR; TCRdb's table is partial and in-frame only. This sample has about 89,000 clones, with roughly 70% found just once. This clone was counted between two and nine times. J gave up 0 bases and V 7 bases, and 16 bases lay outside the gene matches. The CDR3 runs 18 residues. The germline gives CDR1 MDHEN, CDR2 SYDVKM. This chain joins TRBV28 and TRBJ2-3; 7 bases map to TRBD2. The sequenced material came from PBMCs. The TCR originated in a man aged 25-40 years in good health and CMV-seronegative. The CDR3 DNA follows: TGTGCCAGCACTGCCCCAGCGTCGGCTAGCGGTAGCACAGATACGCAGTATTTT. Amino acids: CASTAPASASGSTDTQYF.